This T cell receptor beta chain appears in the sequencing data of a study of molecular identifiers for immune sequencing clone quantification. Study information: Naive CD8 cell RNA, from approximately 20,000 or 100,000 cells, was split five ways in replicates, with four sequenced.

Via MiXCR, TCRdb re-called the PCR reads, giving one row per CDR3 protein. The sample lists about half a million distinct CDR3 sequences; roughly 26% were seen once. This clonotype was observed a few times. No antigen is known for it. V lost 1 base, J lost 0 bases, and 6 bases lay in between. The length of the CDR3 is 13 residues. Germline V gene lookup returns CDR1 DFQATT and CDR2 SNEGSKA (reference sequence). Study-level points and caveats: Under 1% of molecules in naive cells, but over 98% of effector molecules, belonged to clones above 20 RNA copies. Researchers reportedly could pick up spiked Jurkat TCR RNA from one cell mixed into about 970,000 naive cells.

The source of this sequence is a human donor in good health. Some libraries in this study had Jurkat cell RNA spiked in. The rearrangement joins TRBV20-1 to TRBJ2-5; D is uncertain. The material sequenced was naive CD8+ T cells from blood, with Jurkat cell RNA spiked in. Subset in this sample: FACS-sorted CD8+CD4-CCR7+CD45RA+ naive T cells. The CDR3 DNA sequence: TGCAGTGCTAGAGTTTGGGACCAAGAGACCCAGTACTTC. Translated: CSARVWDQETQYF.